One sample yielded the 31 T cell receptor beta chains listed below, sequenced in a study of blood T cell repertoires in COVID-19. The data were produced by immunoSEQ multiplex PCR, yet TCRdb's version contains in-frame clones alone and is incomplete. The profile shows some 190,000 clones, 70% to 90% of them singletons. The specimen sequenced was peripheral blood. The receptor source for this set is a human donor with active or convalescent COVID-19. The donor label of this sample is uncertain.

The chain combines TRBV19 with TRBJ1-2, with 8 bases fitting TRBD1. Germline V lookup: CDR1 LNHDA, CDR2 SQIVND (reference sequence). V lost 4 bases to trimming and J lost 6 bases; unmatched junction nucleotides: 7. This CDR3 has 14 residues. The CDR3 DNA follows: TGTGCCAGTAGTAAGCATGTGACAGGGGATGGCTACACCTTC. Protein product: CASSKHVTGDGYTF.

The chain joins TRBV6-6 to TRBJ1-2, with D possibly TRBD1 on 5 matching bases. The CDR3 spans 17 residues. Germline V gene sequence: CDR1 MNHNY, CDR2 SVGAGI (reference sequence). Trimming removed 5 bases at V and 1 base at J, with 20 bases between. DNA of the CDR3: TGTGCCAGCAGTCTCACTGGGCGGGGGAAAGATAACTATGGCTACACCTTC. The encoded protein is CASSLTGRGKDNYGYTF.

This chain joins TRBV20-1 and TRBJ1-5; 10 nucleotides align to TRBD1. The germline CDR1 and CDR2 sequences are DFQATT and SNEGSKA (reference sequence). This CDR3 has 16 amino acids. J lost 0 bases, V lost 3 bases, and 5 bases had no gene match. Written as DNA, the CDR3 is TGCAGTGCTAGTGGACAGGGGGATTATAGCAATCAGCCCCAGCATTTT. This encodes CSASGQGDYSNQPQHF.

The CDR3: CASSLTGRHSPLHF. CDR3 coding DNA: TGTGCCAGCAGTCTTACAGGGAGACATTCACCCCTCCACTTT. This rearrangement joins TRBV28 to TRBJ1-6; D is perhaps TRBD1 (6 bases). The germline gives CDR1 MDHEN, CDR2 SYDVKM. Trimming cost V 5 bases and J 8 bases, with 13 bases left between them. The CDR3 totals 14 residues.

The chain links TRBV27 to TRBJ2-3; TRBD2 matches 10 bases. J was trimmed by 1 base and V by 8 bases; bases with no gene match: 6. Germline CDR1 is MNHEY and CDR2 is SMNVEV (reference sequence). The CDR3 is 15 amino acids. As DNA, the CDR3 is TGTGCCAGCGGACCTAGCGGGAGTGGCACAGATACGCAGTATTTT. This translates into CASGPSGSGTDTQYF.

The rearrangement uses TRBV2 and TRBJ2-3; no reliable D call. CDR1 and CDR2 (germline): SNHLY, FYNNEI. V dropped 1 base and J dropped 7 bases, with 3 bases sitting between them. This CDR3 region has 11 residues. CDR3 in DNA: TGTGCCAGCAGTGAAGACTATACGCAGTATTTT. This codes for CASSEDYTQYF.

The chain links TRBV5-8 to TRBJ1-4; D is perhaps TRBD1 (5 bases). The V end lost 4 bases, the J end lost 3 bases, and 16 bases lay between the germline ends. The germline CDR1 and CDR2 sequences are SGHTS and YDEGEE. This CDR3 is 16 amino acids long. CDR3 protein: CASSLIRGAANEKLFF. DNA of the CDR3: TGTGCCAGCAGCCTCATAAGGGGTGCGGCTAATGAAAAACTGTTTTTT.

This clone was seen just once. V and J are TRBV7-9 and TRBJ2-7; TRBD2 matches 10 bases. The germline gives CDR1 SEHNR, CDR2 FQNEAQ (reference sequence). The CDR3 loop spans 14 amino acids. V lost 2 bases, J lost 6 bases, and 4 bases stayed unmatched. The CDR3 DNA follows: TGTGCCAGCAGCTTACTAGCGGGAGTGGGCGAGCAGTACTTC. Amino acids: CASSLLAGVGEQYF. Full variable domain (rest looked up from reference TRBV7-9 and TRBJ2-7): DTGVSQNPRHKITKRGQNVTFRCDPISEHNRLYWYRQTLGQGPEFLTYFQNEAQLEKSRLLSDRFSAERPKGSFSTLEIQRTEQGDSAMYLCASSLLAGVGEQYFGPGTRLTVT.

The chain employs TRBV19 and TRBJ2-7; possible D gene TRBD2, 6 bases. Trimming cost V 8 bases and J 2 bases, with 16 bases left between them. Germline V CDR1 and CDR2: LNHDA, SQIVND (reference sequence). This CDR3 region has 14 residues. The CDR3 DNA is TGTGCCAGTGGTCGGCGGGGCCTAACCTACGAGCAGTACTTC. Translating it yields CASGRRGLTYEQYF.

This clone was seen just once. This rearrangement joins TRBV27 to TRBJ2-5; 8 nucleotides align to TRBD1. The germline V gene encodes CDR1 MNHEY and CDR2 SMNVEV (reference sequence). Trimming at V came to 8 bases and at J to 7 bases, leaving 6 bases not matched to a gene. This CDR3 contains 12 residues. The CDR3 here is CASGQGRGTQYF. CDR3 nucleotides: TGTGCCAGCGGACAGGGTCGAGGGACCCAGTACTTC.

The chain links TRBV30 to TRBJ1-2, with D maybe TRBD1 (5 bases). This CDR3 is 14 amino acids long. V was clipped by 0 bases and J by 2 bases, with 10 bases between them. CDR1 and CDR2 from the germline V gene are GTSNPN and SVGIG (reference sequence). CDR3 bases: TGTGCCTGGAGTGTACGGGGGGTCAACTATGGCTACACCTTC. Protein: CAWSVRGVNYGYTF.

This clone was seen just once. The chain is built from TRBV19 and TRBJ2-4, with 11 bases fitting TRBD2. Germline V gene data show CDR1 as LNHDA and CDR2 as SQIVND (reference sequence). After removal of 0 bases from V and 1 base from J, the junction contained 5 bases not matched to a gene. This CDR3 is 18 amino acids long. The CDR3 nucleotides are TGTGCCAGTAGTATAGAGGCTAGCGGGAGGTTTGCCAAAAACATTCAGTACTTC. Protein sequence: CASSIEASGRFAKNIQYF.

The CDR3 loop is CASRDTLNTGELFF. The CDR3 DNA follows: TGTGCCAGCCGCGACACCTTGAACACCGGGGAGCTGTTTTTT. The chain couples TRBV5-6 to TRBJ2-2; D is unresolved. The germline V gene has CDR1 SGHDT and CDR2 YYEEEE. V lost 7 bases, J lost 1 base, and 11 bases lay in between. This CDR3 is 14 amino acids long.

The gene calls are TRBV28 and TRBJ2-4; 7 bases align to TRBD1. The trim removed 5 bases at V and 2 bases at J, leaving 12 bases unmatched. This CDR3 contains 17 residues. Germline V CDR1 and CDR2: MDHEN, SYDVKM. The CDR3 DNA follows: TGTGCCAGCAGTCCACAACAGGGGAAGCTTACCAAAAACATTCAGTACTTC. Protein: CASSPQQGKLTKNIQYF.

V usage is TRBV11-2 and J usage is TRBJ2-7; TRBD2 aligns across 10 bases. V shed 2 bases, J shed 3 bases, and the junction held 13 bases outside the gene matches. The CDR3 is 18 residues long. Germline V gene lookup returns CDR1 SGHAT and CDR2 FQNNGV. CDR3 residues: CASSLNLWRPSGSYEQYF. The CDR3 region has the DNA TGTGCCAGCAGCTTAAATCTATGGCGGCCTAGCGGGAGCTACGAGCAGTACTTC. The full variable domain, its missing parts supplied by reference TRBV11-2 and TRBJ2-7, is EAGVAQSPRYKIIEKRQSVAFWCNPISGHATLYWYQQILGQGPKLLIQFQNNGVVDDSQLPKDRFSAERLKGVDSTLKIQPAKLEDSAVYLCASSLNLWRPSGSYEQYFGPGTRLTVT.

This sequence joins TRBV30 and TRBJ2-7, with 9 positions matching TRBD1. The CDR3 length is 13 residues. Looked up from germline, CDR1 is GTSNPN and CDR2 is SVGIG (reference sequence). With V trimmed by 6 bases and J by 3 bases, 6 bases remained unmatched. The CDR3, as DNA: TGTGCCTGCATCCGGGACAGGGTCTACGAGCAGTACTTC. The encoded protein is CACIRDRVYEQYF.

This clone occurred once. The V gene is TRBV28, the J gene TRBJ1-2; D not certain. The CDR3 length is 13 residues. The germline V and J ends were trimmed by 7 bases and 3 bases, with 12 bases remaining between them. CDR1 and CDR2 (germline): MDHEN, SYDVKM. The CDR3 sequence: CASTLAEHYGYTF. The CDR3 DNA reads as TGTGCCAGCACTCTGGCAGAACACTATGGCTACACCTTC.

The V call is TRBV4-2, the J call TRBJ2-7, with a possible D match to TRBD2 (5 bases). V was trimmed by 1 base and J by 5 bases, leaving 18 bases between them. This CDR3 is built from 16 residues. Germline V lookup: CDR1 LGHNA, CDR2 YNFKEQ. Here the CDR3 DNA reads TGTGCCAGCAGCCAAGTCGGCTCGAGGGTTGGGGACGAGCAGTACTTC. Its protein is CASSQVGSRVGDEQYF.

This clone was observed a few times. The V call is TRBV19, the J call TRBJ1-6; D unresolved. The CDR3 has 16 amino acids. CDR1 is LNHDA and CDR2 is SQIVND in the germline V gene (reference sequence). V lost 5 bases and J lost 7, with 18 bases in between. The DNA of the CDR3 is TGTGCCAGTAGTTCCCTCTCGGCAGGCTTCAATTCACCCCTCCACTTT. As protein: CASSSLSAGFNSPLHF.

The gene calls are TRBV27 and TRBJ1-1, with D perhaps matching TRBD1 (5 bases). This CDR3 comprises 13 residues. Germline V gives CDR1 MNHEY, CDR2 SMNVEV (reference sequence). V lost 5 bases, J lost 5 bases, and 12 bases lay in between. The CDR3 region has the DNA TGTGCCAGCAGTCGGAGGGACGGTACTGAAGCTTTCTTT. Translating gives CASSRRDGTEAFF.

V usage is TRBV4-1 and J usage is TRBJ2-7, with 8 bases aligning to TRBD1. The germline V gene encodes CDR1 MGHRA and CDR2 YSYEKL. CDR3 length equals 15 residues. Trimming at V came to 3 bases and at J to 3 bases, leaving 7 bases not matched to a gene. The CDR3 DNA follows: TGCGCCAGCAGCCACACCCAGGGGGCTCGCTACGAGCAGTACTTC. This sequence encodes CASSHTQGARYEQYF.

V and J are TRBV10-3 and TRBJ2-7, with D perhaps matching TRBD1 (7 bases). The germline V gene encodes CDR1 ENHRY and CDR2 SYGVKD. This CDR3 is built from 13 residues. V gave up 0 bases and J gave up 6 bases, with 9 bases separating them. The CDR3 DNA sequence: TGTGCCATCAGTGAGTCTCAGGGGGGCGAGCAGTACTTC. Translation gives CAISESQGGEQYF.

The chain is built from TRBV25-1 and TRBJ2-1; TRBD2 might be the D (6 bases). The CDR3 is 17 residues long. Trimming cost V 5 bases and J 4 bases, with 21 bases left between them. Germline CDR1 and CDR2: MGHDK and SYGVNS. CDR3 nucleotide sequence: TGTGCCAGCAGTACCAGAGGGGCCAGGGCGGGGTACAATGAGCAGTTCTTC. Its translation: CASSTRGARAGYNEQFF.

The CDR3: CASSSLGGLEYEQYF. The DNA for the CDR3 is TGTGCCAGCAGTTCACTCGGCGGACTGGAATACGAGCAGTACTTC. This chain links TRBV9 with TRBJ2-7, with D perhaps matching TRBD2 (5 bases). The CDR3 length is 15 residues. V dropped 5 bases and J dropped 4 bases, with 19 bases sitting between them. Germline values: CDR1 SGDLS, CDR2 YYNGEE. Supplemented by reference TRBV9 and TRBJ2-7, the full variable domain reads DSGVTQTPKHLITATGQRVTLRCSPRSGDLSVYWYQQSLDQGLQFLIQYYNGEERAKGNILERFSAQQFPDLHSELNLSSLELGDSALYFCASSSLGGLEYEQYFGPGTRLTVT.

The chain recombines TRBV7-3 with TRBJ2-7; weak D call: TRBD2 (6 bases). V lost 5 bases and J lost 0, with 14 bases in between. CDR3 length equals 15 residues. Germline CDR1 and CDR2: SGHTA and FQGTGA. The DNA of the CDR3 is TGTGCCAGCAGCCCACTAGCTGTAAGCTCCTACGAGCAGTACTTC. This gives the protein CASSPLAVSSYEQYF.

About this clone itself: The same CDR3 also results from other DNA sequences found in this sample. CDR3 DNA: TGTGCCAGTAGTATTGGCCAACAAGAGACCCAGTACTTC. This gives the protein CASSIGQQETQYF. The V call is TRBV19, the J call TRBJ2-5, with D uncertain. Germline V gene sequence: CDR1 LNHDA, CDR2 SQIVND (reference sequence). V lost 3 bases and J 2 bases, leaving 7 bases between the germline ends. The CDR3 loop spans 13 amino acids.

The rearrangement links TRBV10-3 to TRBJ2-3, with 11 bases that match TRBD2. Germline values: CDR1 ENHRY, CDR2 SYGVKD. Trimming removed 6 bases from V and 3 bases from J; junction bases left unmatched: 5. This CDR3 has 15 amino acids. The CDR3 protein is CAIRASGGTTDTQYF. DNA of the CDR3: TGTGCCATCAGAGCTAGCGGGGGGACTACAGATACGCAGTATTTT.

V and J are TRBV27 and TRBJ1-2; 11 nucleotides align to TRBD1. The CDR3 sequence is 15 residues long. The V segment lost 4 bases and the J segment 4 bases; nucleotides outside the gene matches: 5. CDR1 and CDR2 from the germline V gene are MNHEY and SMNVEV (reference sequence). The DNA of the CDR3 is TGTGCCAGCAGTTGGACAGGGGGCGGTCTCTATGGCTACACCTTC. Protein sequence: CASSWTGGGLYGYTF.

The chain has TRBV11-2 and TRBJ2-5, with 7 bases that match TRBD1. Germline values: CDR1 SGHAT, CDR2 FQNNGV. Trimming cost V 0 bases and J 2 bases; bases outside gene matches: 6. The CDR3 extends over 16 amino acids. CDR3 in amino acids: CASSLDLGRGQETQYF. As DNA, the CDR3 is TGTGCCAGCAGCTTAGACCTAGGCAGGGGGCAAGAGACCCAGTACTTC.

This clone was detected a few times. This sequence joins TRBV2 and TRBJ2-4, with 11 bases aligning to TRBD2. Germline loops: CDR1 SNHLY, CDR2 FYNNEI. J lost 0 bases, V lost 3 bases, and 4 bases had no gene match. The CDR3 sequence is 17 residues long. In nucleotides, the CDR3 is TGTGCCAGCAGTGACAAAGGACTAGCGGGAGCCAAAAACATTCAGTACTTC. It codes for CASSDKGLAGAKNIQYF.

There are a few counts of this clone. The CDR3 coding sequence is TGCAGCGTTGTCAGGGGGACCGGGGAGCTGTTTTTT. Its translation is CSVVRGTGELFF. This sequence joins TRBV29-1 and TRBJ2-2; 7 nucleotides match TRBD1. J was trimmed by 5 bases and V by 4 bases; bases with no gene match: 1. Germline CDR1 SQVTM, CDR2 ANQGSEA. This CDR3 comprises 12 residues.